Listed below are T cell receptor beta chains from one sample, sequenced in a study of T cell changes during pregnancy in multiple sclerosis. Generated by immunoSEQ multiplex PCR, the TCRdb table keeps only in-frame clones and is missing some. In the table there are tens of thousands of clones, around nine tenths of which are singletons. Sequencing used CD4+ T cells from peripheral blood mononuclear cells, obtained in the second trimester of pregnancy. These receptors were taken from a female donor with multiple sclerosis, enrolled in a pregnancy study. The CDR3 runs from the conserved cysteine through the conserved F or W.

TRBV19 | CASSPQGRQGGNYGYTF
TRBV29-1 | CSVELAGGWNEQFF
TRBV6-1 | CASNQGMNTEAFF
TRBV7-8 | CASSPRPQQNTEAFF
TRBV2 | CATTGTVNQPQHF
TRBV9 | CASSPGGGAFYEQYF
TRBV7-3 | CASSSTGQYNSPLHF
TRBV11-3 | CASSGENNEQFF
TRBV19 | CASSRRTGGDPEAFF
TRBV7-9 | CASSPGQFGHTEAFF
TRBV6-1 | CASTLDHYGYTF
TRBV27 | CASSSLGEGNYGYTF
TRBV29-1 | CSVEQGVTEAFF
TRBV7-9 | CASSLMEVYNEQFF
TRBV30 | CAWSFGGGNQPQHF
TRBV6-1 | CASGGDGGETQYF
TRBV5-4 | CASRPGGSRNTEAFF
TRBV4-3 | CASSPTGGDNSPLHF
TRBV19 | CASSPRDETQYF
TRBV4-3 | CASSQEPWSEETQYF
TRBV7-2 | CASSLGGDLNYGYTF
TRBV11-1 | CASSLGRGSGGAEELFF
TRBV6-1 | CASSAQVKQETQYF
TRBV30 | CAWRGFTNEKLFF
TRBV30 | CAWSPSYEQYF
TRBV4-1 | CASSHAGLAGENTYNEQFF
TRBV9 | CASSAREVGNTEAFF
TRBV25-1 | CASSGGGQGTYEQYF
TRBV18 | CASSPGQGPAEAFF
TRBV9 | CASSPRTGTYGYTF
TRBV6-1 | CASSLGFRETQYF
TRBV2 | CASSEERLGGTQYF
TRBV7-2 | CASSLAGGYEQYF
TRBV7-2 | CASSGGAPYEQYF
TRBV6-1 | CATQRGQNEQFF
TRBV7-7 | CASSPRLNNEQFF
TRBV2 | CASRGLAVETGELFF
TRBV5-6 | CASSPGTSVYSSYNEQFF
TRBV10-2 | CASSEGVNTEAFF
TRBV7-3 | CASSPGQPGETQYF
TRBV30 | CAGGGGGQETQYF
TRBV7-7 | CASSLSPGQETQYF
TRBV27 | CASCSGTTETQYF
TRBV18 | CASSGQGRSGYTF
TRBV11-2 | CASSLGGQGLFYNEQFF
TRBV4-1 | CASSQSTGGLAKNIQYF
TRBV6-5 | CASTGLAPYNEQFF
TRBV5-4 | CASSLAYGNEQFF
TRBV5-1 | CASSSLLAGGNNEQFF
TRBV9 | CASNGGADQPQHF
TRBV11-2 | CASSQTGSYEQYF
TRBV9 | CASSVGGENNNEQFF
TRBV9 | CASSVEAGAGEQYF
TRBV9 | CASSVGTSDYNEQFF
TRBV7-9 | CASSSGQGYQETQYF